The source of this T cell receptor (beta chain) is a study of patients and donors after allogeneic stem cell transplantation. One entry per CDR3 protein, called by TCRdb with MiXCR from the RT-PCR reads. This sample has approximately 200,000 distinct CDR3 sequences, with less than 50% found just once. CDR3 size: 11 residues. J lost 2 bases, V lost 6 bases, and 1 base had no gene match. Per germline, CDR1 SQVTM and CDR2 ANQGSEA. The rearrangement uses TRBV29-1 and TRBJ2-7, with TRBD1 matching over 7 bases. This clonotype originated in a human donor who was either an allogeneic HSCT recipient or a stem cell or donor lymphocyte infusion donor (not recorded which). It is not recorded whose cells these are; they may come from a transplant donor. Sequenced input: blood, either unsorted or a sorted T cell fraction (not recorded which). As DNA, the CDR3 is TGCAGCGTGGGACAGACCTACGAGCAGTACTTC. It translates to CSVGQTYEQYF.